This T cell receptor (beta chain) comes out of a study of control samples from healthy donors and cancer patients. This clone was seen a handful of times. Clones were read by immunoSEQ multiplex PCR, and TCRdb kept only the in-frame ones, dropping some. In the table there are approximately 100,000 clones, 80% to 90% of which are singletons. CDR1 is SGHTA and CDR2 is FQGTGA in the germline V gene. The CDR3 is 15 amino acids. Losses at the gene ends were 5 bases for V and 9 bases for J; bases not matched to a gene: 8. Sequencing input: blood. The sequence came from a woman aged 45 to 65 in good health. V gene TRBV7-3 combines with J gene TRBJ2-1; 12 nucleotides agree with TRBD2. The CDR3 region is CASSALAGGQGEQFF. In DNA, the CDR3 is TGTGCCAGCAGCGCCCTAGCGGGGGGGCAGGGTGAGCAGTTCTTC.